A selection of T cell receptor beta chains follows, all from one sample in a study of T cell repertoires in cytomegalovirus infection. From the reads, TCRdb called clonotypes with MiXCR, one entry per CDR3 protein. The sample yields approximately 550,000 distinct CDR3 sequences, 16% seen once. Sequencing was carried out using CD8+ T cells from PBMCs. The source is a human donor in good health (CMV status not recorded). Some clones in this sample may be carry-over from other donors' samples. The conserved cysteine and the conserved F or W are not part of the CDR3 here. Only part of the rows carry a size: once, few, many, or a class if the clone is expanded.

v_gene: TRBV12-3/TRBV12-4
abundance: -
j_gene: -
CDR3aa: ASSLGRGKRQPQY

v_gene: TRBV23-1
abundance: -
j_gene: TRBJ2-2
CDR3aa: ASSQPGRTNTGELF

v_gene: TRBV7-9
abundance: many
j_gene: TRBJ2-1
CDR3aa: ASSLVGTGEHNEQF

v_gene: TRBV4-2
abundance: few
j_gene: TRBJ2-2
CDR3aa: ASSQGQGRNTGELF

v_gene: TRBV5-1
abundance: few
j_gene: TRBJ1-1
CDR3aa: ASSGEGGDTEAF

v_gene: TRBV5-4
abundance: many
j_gene: TRBJ2-7
CDR3aa: ASSGGQGTYEQY

v_gene: TRBV7-3
abundance: many
j_gene: TRBJ2-1
CDR3aa: ASSSGVGDEQF

v_gene: TRBV30
abundance: -
j_gene: TRBJ1-1
CDR3aa: AWRIGKRTEAF

v_gene: TRBV28
abundance: -
j_gene: TRBJ2-2
CDR3aa: ASSPGTSANTGELF

v_gene: TRBV20-1
abundance: few
j_gene: TRBJ2-1
CDR3aa: SARTGRSSYNEQF

v_gene: TRBV7-9
abundance: few
j_gene: TRBJ2-3
CDR3aa: ASSGGRTDTQY

v_gene: TRBV20-1
abundance: few
j_gene: TRBJ1-1
CDR3aa: SAPRQGATTEAF

v_gene: TRBV12-3/TRBV12-4
abundance: many
j_gene: TRBJ1-1
CDR3aa: ASSHQPNTEAF

v_gene: TRBV19
abundance: -
j_gene: TRBJ1-6
CDR3aa: ASSTGLLPLISPLH

v_gene: TRBV29-1
abundance: few
j_gene: TRBJ2-1
CDR3aa: SVELIYAGSSYNEQF

v_gene: TRBV7-8
abundance: many
j_gene: TRBJ2-1
CDR3aa: ASSQTTNEQF

v_gene: TRBV6-2/TRBV6-3
abundance: few
j_gene: TRBJ2-7
CDR3aa: ASSSVLRGSEQY

v_gene: TRBV27
abundance: few
j_gene: TRBJ1-1
CDR3aa: ASADRGEGTEAF

v_gene: TRBV6-5
abundance: many
j_gene: TRBJ1-2
CDR3aa: ASSYSGLGTGEDGYT

v_gene: TRBV19
abundance: few
j_gene: TRBJ1-2
CDR3aa: ASSAVDRENGYT

v_gene: TRBV5-1
abundance: -
j_gene: TRBJ2-7
CDR3aa: ASSPRLGEQY

v_gene: TRBV20-1
abundance: once
j_gene: TRBJ2-2
CDR3aa: SARDQDTGELF

v_gene: TRBV27
abundance: many
j_gene: TRBJ1-2
CDR3aa: ASSDGGYGYT

v_gene: TRBV11-2
abundance: many
j_gene: TRBJ1-2
CDR3aa: ASSLVSRTTGYGYT

v_gene: TRBV7-9
abundance: -
j_gene: TRBJ2-3
CDR3aa: ASSERGVPKTDTKY

v_gene: TRBV12-3/TRBV12-4
abundance: many
j_gene: TRBJ2-7
CDR3aa: ASSPYPTESSYEQY

v_gene: TRBV28
abundance: many
j_gene: TRBJ1-4
CDR3aa: ASSLPGPSSGEKLF

v_gene: TRBV7-9
abundance: many
j_gene: TRBJ1-2
CDR3aa: ASSSDSPYGYT

v_gene: TRBV24-1
abundance: few
j_gene: TRBJ2-2
CDR3aa: ATSDGTFTGELF

v_gene: TRBV7-9
abundance: many
j_gene: TRBJ2-1
CDR3aa: ASSQRLAVNNEQF

v_gene: TRBV12-3/TRBV12-4
abundance: many
j_gene: TRBJ2-1
CDR3aa: ASSLGSAGSYNEQF

v_gene: TRBV9
abundance: -
j_gene: TRBJ1-2
CDR3aa: ASSGGPGTGGASPNYGYT

v_gene: TRBV27
abundance: -
j_gene: TRBJ2-1
CDR3aa: ASSPRVAGTYNEQF

v_gene: TRBV10-3
abundance: -
j_gene: TRBJ2-5
CDR3aa: AISLSDRGETQY

v_gene: TRBV12-5
abundance: many
j_gene: TRBJ2-5
CDR3aa: ASGLVQGGETQY

v_gene: TRBV6-5
abundance: -
j_gene: TRBJ2-3
CDR3aa: ASSLLASLQDTQY

v_gene: TRBV2
abundance: -
j_gene: TRBJ1-4
CDR3aa: ASSEAGVKGMSNEKLF